The 10 T cell receptor beta chains reported below all come from one sample, sequenced in a study of blood T cell repertoires in COVID-19. Clones were sequenced by immunoSEQ multiplex PCR, and TCRdb holds only the in-frame ones, with some missing. This repertoire shows 490,000 or so clones, around 89% found once; its top ten account for around 1.9%. Sequences were obtained from PBMCs or T cells enriched from blood (not recorded which). These receptors were collected from a woman between 40 and 55 years old who had recovered from COVID-19.

V gene TRBV5-4 combines with J gene TRBJ2-7, with D perhaps matching TRBD2 (5 bases). Germline-derived CDR1 and CDR2 are SGHNT and YYREEE (reference sequence). The germline V and J ends were trimmed by 4 bases and 2 bases, with 13 bases remaining between them. CDR3 size: 14 residues. The CDR3: CASSTEATTYEQYF. The DNA of the CDR3 is TGTGCCAGCAGCACGGAGGCTACAACCTACGAGCAGTACTTC.

This chain joins TRBV12-3 or TRBV12-4 and TRBJ1-1; tentative D call: TRBD1 (5 bases). V was cut by 3 bases and J by 7 bases, with 9 bases left in between. The CDR3 spans 12 residues. This CDR3 is CASSFAGNEAFF. CDR3 bases: TGTGCCAGCAGTTTTGCAGGGAATGAAGCTTTCTTT.

The V and J genes are TRBV11-3 and TRBJ1-2; possible D gene TRBD1, 5 bases. V was cut by 0 bases and J by 4 bases, with 9 bases left in between. From germline, CDR1 is SGHNT and CDR2 YENEEA. This CDR3 has 14 amino acids. The CDR3 DNA follows: TGTGCCAGCAGCTTAGACAGGGTGGGCTATGGCTACACCTTC. Encoded protein: CASSLDRVGYGYTF.

The chain combines TRBV5-1 with TRBJ2-7; D is possibly TRBD1 (6 bases). Germline CDR1 is SGHRS and CDR2 is YFSETQ. The ends were cut back, 5 bases at V and 3 bases at J, with 12 bases in the middle. The length of the CDR3 is 13 residues. The CDR3 protein is CASRTGPVYEQYF. In DNA form, the CDR3 reads TGCGCCAGCAGAACAGGGCCCGTCTACGAGCAGTACTTC.

Remarks on this clone: The same CDR3 arises from other DNA sequences in this sample as well. The chain couples TRBV10-3 to TRBJ1-3; a weak D match, TRBD1 (6 bases). CDR1 is ENHRY, CDR2 SYGVKD, per germline. CDR3 size: 13 residues. Between the trimmed V and J ends, which lost 9 bases and 0 bases, there was a span of 9 bases. CDR3 bases: TGTGCCATTCAGGGGAGCTCTGGAAACACCATATATTTT. The encoded protein is CAIQGSSGNTIYF.

This clone was seen only a few times. The chain carries TRBV6-5 and TRBJ2-7, with 7 bases fitting TRBD1. The germline CDR1 and CDR2 sequences are MNHEY and SVGAGI. The CDR3 spans 14 residues. The V gene end was trimmed by 5 bases and the J gene end by 1 base; junction bases not matched to a gene: 5. The CDR3 spells CASSPARGSYEQYF. CDR3 nucleotides: TGTGCCAGCAGTCCAGCCAGGGGGTCCTACGAGCAGTACTTC.

This chain uses TRBV11-3 with TRBJ2-7; D is perhaps TRBD1 (5 bases). The V gene's germline CDR1 is SGHNT and CDR2 YENEEA. This CDR3 comprises 15 residues. The V and J ends lost 5 bases and 1 base respectively, with 15 bases between them. The CDR3 coding sequence is TGTGCCAGCAGCGTGCGTGCAGGGATTTCCTACGAGCAGTACTTC. Its protein product is CASSVRAGISYEQYF.

This clone was observed a single time. The chain employs TRBV11-2 and TRBJ2-7; 8 bases map to TRBD2. Germline CDR1 reads SGHAT; CDR2 reads FQNNGV. The ends lost 5 bases at V and 3 bases at J; junction bases unmatched: 3. The CDR3 is made up of 13 amino acids. CDR3 sequence: CASSVSGNYEQYF. For the CDR3, the DNA is TGTGCCAGCAGCGTTAGCGGGAACTACGAGCAGTACTTC.

The CDR3 DNA follows: TGCGCCAGCAGCGCAGGACAGGGAGCAGAGACCCAGTACTTC. This codes for CASSAGQGAETQYF. This rearrangement joins TRBV5-1 to TRBJ2-5, with TRBD1 matching over 8 bases. V lost 4 bases and J lost 4; bases outside the gene matches: 6. The germline CDR1 and CDR2 sequences are SGHRS and YFSETQ. The CDR3 loop spans 14 amino acids.

The chain links TRBV29-1 to TRBJ2-3; D possibly corresponds to TRBD1 (6 bases). V was shortened by 7 bases and J by 4 bases, with 15 bases between the two germline ends. The CDR3 extends over 13 amino acids. Germline V gene sequence: CDR1 SQVTM, CDR2 ANQGSEA. The CDR3 loop is CSADRFQADTQYF. The CDR3 nucleotides are TGCAGCGCCGACAGGTTTCAAGCAGATACGCAGTATTTT.